The 21 T cell receptor beta chains below all came from one sample that was sequenced in a study of shared clonotypes between healthy human individuals. Sequencing used immunoSEQ multiplex PCR; TCRdb keeps in-frame clones, though not all of them. The sample lists around 1.5 million clones, around 98% seen once, with roughly 0.4% in the top ten. Sequenced: naive CD4+ T cells sorted from blood. Subset indicated: CD45RA+ positively selected. The source is a man aged 25-45 years in good health.

In DNA form, the CDR3 reads TGTGCCAGCAGCTTGGCAGGGTCCCCGGCTGGAAACACCATATATTTT. This codes for CASSLAGSPAGNTIYF. The chain joins TRBV7-8 to TRBJ1-3; tentative D call: TRBD1 (5 bases). V was trimmed by 3 bases and J by 2 bases, leaving 14 bases between them. CDR3 size: 16 residues. From germline, CDR1 is SGHVS and CDR2 FQNEAQ.

The chain uses TRBV20-1 and TRBJ2-5; no firm D call. The DNA matches TRBJ2-7 better at its end, which makes the J call doubtful. Germline assignment: CDR1 DFQATT and CDR2 SNEGSKA (reference sequence). The CDR3 contains 10 residues. In DNA form, the CDR3 reads TGCAGTCCTATGATACACGAGCAGTACTTC. Its translation is CSPMIHEQYF.

V usage is TRBV5-1 and J usage is TRBJ2-3, with 8 bases matching TRBD1. J was trimmed by 4 bases and V by 2 bases; bases with no gene match: 9. Germline lookup yields CDR1 SGHRS and CDR2 YFSETQ. The CDR3 covers 16 residues. The CDR3 spells CASSFSPGQVADTQYF. The DNA for the CDR3 is TGCGCCAGCAGCTTTTCTCCGGGACAGGTGGCAGATACGCAGTATTTT.

The rearrangement links TRBV2 to TRBJ2-3, with D perhaps TRBD2 (6 bases). Germline lookup yields CDR1 SNHLY and CDR2 FYNNEI. The length of the CDR3 is 13 residues. The CDR3 DNA sequence: TGTGCTAGAGCGTCTAGCGGCACAGATACGCAGTATTTT. As protein: CARASSGTDTQYF.

The chain has TRBV30 and TRBJ2-1; no clear D. V was pared by 4 bases and J by 4 bases, with 5 bases between. The CDR3 extends over 11 amino acids. The germline V gene has CDR1 GTSNPN and CDR2 SVGIG (reference sequence). CDR3: CAWKHYNEQFF. The CDR3 coding sequence is TGTGCCTGGAAACATTACAATGAGCAGTTCTTC. Looking up the rest from reference TRBV30 and TRBJ2-1 gives the full variable domain: SQTIHQWPATLVQPVGSPLSLECTVEGTSNPNLYWYRQAAGRGLQLLFYSVGIGQISSEVPQNLSASRPQDRQFILSSKKLLLSDSGFYLCAWKHYNEQFFGPGTRLTVL.

This clone was recorded only once. The chain couples TRBV5-1 to TRBJ2-7; perhaps TRBD1 as D (6 bases). CDR3 length: 16 residues. The germline V gene has CDR1 SGHRS and CDR2 YFSETQ. Trimming stripped 6 bases from V and 1 base from J, with 20 bases between. CDR3 protein: CASTLGGARQSYEQYF. CDR3 nucleotide sequence: TGCGCCAGCACCCTAGGGGGAGCGCGCCAATCCTACGAGCAGTACTTC.

The genes are TRBV28 and TRBJ2-6; TRBD1 matches 10 bases. J gave up 2 bases and V 7 bases, and 11 bases lay outside the gene matches. The CDR3 extends over 18 amino acids. CDR1 and CDR2 (germline): MDHEN, SYDVKM. The DNA of the CDR3 is TGTGCCAGCAATAGACCGGGACAGGGGCTCCCTGGGGCCAACGTCCTGACTTTC. It specifies CASNRPGQGLPGANVLTF.

The rearrangement links TRBV6-1 to TRBJ1-5, with 9 bases lining up with TRBD1. The germline gives CDR1 MNHNS, CDR2 SASEGT. Trimming cost V 2 bases and J 5 bases; bases outside gene matches: 4. The CDR3 has 15 amino acids. The CDR3 spells CASSEIWDRDQPQHF. In DNA, the CDR3 is TGTGCCAGCAGTGAAATTTGGGACAGGGATCAGCCCCAGCATTTT.

V usage is TRBV7-2 and J usage is TRBJ2-2; 10 nucleotides match TRBD1. V lost 8 bases, J lost 5 bases, and 11 bases stayed unmatched. The CDR3 contains 16 residues. Per germline, CDR1 SGHTA and CDR2 FQGNSA. CDR3 in DNA: TGTGCCAGCTCGGTCTTCGGGACAGGGGATACCGGGGAGCTGTTTTTT. Its protein product is CASSVFGTGDTGELFF.

In this sample, this clone turned up once. The chain carries TRBV28 and TRBJ1-1; 7 bases fit TRBD1. This CDR3 has 12 amino acids. V was clipped by 6 bases and J by 11 bases; unmatched bases: 9. CDR1 is MDHEN and CDR2 is SYDVKM in the germline V gene. The CDR3, as DNA: TGTGCCAGCAGACTACCGGGACAGAAGGCTTTCTTT. It codes for CASRLPGQKAFF.

This chain links TRBV4-3 with TRBJ2-3; weak D call: TRBD2 (5 bases). The CDR3 length is 13 residues. V dropped 5 bases and J dropped 6 bases, with 12 bases sitting between them. Germline values: CDR1 LGHNA, CDR2 YSLEER. The CDR3 DNA is TGCGCCAGCAGCTCACGGGGTACGGATACGCAGTATTTT. Encoded protein: CASSSRGTDTQYF.

The chain recombines TRBV7-2 with TRBJ1-5; D is undetermined. The CDR3 runs to 13 residues. Trimming removed 3 bases from V and 6 bases from J, with 9 bases in between. Germline V gene data show CDR1 as SGHTA and CDR2 as FQGNSA. This CDR3 reads CASSFSPLQPQHF. The CDR3 bases are TGTGCCAGCAGCTTTTCCCCACTTCAGCCCCAGCATTTT.

The rearrangement links TRBV9 to TRBJ2-3; 10 bases agree with TRBD1. Trimming at V came to 0 bases and at J to 2 bases, leaving 15 bases not matched to a gene. Germline CDR1 is SGDLS and CDR2 is YYNGEE. The CDR3 is 20 amino acids. This CDR3 reads CASSVAGGTGAGLVTDTQYF. DNA for the CDR3: TGTGCCAGCAGCGTAGCCGGCGGGACAGGGGCCGGTTTAGTCACAGATACGCAGTATTTT.

The gene calls are TRBV7-7 and TRBJ2-1, with D unclear. Germline CDR1 is SSHAT and CDR2 is FNYEAQ (reference sequence). V was clipped by 0 bases and J by 3 bases, with 9 bases between them. This CDR3 is built from 15 residues. This CDR3 is CASSLAPFGYNEQFF. The CDR3 DNA follows: TGTGCCAGCAGCTTAGCTCCATTCGGCTACAATGAGCAGTTCTTC.

This chain joins TRBV11-2 and TRBJ2-7; 7 nucleotides line up with TRBD2. Germline V CDR1 and CDR2: SGHAT, FQNNGV. V gave up 2 bases and J gave up 4 bases; unmatched junction bases: 5. This CDR3 region has 14 residues. The CDR3 sequence: CASSLTGTIYEQYF. DNA of the CDR3: TGTGCCAGCAGCTTAACGGGGACTATTTACGAGCAGTACTTC.

V usage is TRBV11-2 and J usage is TRBJ1-2; D remains unclear. CDR1 is SGHAT, CDR2 FQNNGV, per germline. This CDR3 contains 14 residues. Trimming removed 4 bases from V and 1 base from J, with 10 bases in between. The CDR3 here is CASSSPRLNYGYTF. The CDR3 region has the DNA TGTGCCAGCAGCTCCCCACGGCTTAACTATGGCTACACCTTC.

The chain has TRBV10-3 and TRBJ2-7, with TRBD1 as a possible D gene (6 bases). In germline, CDR1 is ENHRY, CDR2 SYGVKD. With 3 bases removed from V and 1 base from J, the gap between germline ends came to 10 bases. The CDR3 has 14 amino acids. The CDR3, as DNA: TGTGCCATCAGTGATCGGACAGAATCCTACGAGCAGTACTTC. Protein: CAISDRTESYEQYF.

The chain is built from TRBV29-1 and TRBJ1-2; D uncertain. The germline V gene has CDR1 SQVTM and CDR2 ANQGSEA. CDR3 length equals 13 residues. Trimming removed 0 bases at V and 4 bases at J, with 9 bases between. DNA for the CDR3: TGCAGCGTTGAAGACAGAGCGTTCTATGGCTACACCTTC. It translates to CSVEDRAFYGYTF.

The gene calls are TRBV13 and TRBJ2-7; D may be TRBD1 (5 bases). The CDR3 loop spans 16 amino acids. The germline gives CDR1 PRHDT, CDR2 FYEKMQ (reference sequence). The germline V and J ends were trimmed by 5 bases and 1 base, with 18 bases remaining between them. DNA of the CDR3: TGTGCCAGCAGCACCCACGACCTCGACAGATCCTACGAGCAGTACTTC. Translated, it gives CASSTHDLDRSYEQYF.

The count of this clone is one. The CDR3 DNA sequence: TGTGCCAGCAGGACCGTAGTGGGCTGGGATCAGCCCCAGCATTTT. Translation gives CASRTVVGWDQPQHF. The V gene is TRBV28, the J gene TRBJ1-5; D unclear. Germline-derived CDR1 and CDR2 are MDHEN and SYDVKM. V was cut by 6 bases and J by 5 bases, with 17 bases left in between. The CDR3 contains 15 residues.

The chain couples TRBV19 to TRBJ1-4; perhaps TRBD1 as D (6 bases). Per the germline V gene, CDR1 is LNHDA and CDR2 is SQIVND (reference sequence). Trimming took off 4 bases at V and 10 bases at J, with 25 bases between the two ends. The CDR3 contains 17 residues. CDR3 DNA: TGTGCCAGTAGTACACTAACTCAAACCTCTGACAGGAGAAAACTGTTTTTT. Protein: CASSTLTQTSDRRKLFF.